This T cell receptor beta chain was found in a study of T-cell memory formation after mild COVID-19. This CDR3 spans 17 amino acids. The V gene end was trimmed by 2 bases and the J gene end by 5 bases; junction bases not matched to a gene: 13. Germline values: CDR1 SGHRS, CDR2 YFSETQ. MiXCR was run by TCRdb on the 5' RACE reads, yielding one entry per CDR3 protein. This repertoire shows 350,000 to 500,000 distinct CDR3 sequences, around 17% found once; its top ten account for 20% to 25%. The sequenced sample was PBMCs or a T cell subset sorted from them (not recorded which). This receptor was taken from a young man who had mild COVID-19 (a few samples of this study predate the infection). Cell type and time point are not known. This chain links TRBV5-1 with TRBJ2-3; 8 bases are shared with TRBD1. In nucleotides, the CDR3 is TGCGCCAGCAGCTTTCGCTCAGGGGGCCTCACGGGAGATACGCAGTATTTT. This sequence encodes CASSFRSGGLTGDTQYF. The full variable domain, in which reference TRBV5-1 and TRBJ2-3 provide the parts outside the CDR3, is KAGVTQTPRYLIKTRGQQVTLSCSPISGHRSVSWYQQTPGQGLQFLFEYFSETQRNKGNFPGRFSGRQFSNSRSEMNVSTLELGDSALYLCASSFRSGGLTGDTQYFGPGTRLTVL.